This passage covers 30 T cell receptor beta chains from one sample sequenced in a study of T cell responses to AZD1222 COVID-19 vaccine. The method was immunoSEQ multiplex PCR; TCRdb's version includes in-frame clones alone and lacks a portion of them. The sample consists of hundreds of thousands of clones, approximately 94% of them appearing once. The sequenced sample was peripheral blood, obtained on day 0 of MenACWY control vaccination. The receptors derive from an adult in good health.

The chain is built from TRBV4-3 and TRBJ1-3; a possible D gene is TRBD1 (5 bases). Trimming took off 2 bases at V and 2 bases at J, with 10 bases between the two ends. CDR1 and CDR2 (germline): LGHNA, YSLEER. The CDR3 runs to 15 residues. CDR3 coding DNA: TGCGCCAGCAGCCAAAAAAGGGGACCTGGAAACACCATATATTTT. Protein product: CASSQKRGPGNTIYF.

The rearrangement uses TRBV11-2 and TRBJ2-6; D is ambiguous. The germline V gene has CDR1 SGHAT and CDR2 FQNNGV. The ends were cut back, 2 bases at V and 0 bases at J, with 14 bases in the middle. The CDR3 has 18 residues. CDR3 protein: CASSLIRSVSSGANVLTF. CDR3 DNA: TGTGCCAGCAGCTTAATACGATCAGTCAGCTCTGGGGCCAACGTCCTGACTTTC.

The V gene is TRBV2, the J gene TRBJ2-1, with TRBD2 matching 14 bases. Germline V gene sequence: CDR1 SNHLY, CDR2 FYNNEI. The CDR3 runs 16 residues. With 6 bases clipped from V and 6 bases from J, the junction kept 7 bases outside the gene matches. CDR3: CASSRLAGGNLNEQFF. The CDR3 nucleotides read TGTGCCAGCAGCCGACTAGCGGGGGGGAATCTCAATGAGCAGTTCTTC.

The chain is built from TRBV21-1 and TRBJ2-1; the table's D gene call, TRBD2, was not cross checked with the DNA. TRBV21-1 is a pseudogene segment. The CDR3 is 19 amino acids. DNA for the CDR3: TGTGCCAGCAGCAAAGATTGTAGCAAGAGACTAGCGCGTTACAATGAGCAGTTCTTC. Encoded protein: CASSKDCSKRLARYNEQFF.

V usage is TRBV28 and J usage is TRBJ2-2, with D perhaps matching TRBD2 (5 bases). The CDR3 is made up of 15 amino acids. The germline V gene has CDR1 MDHEN and CDR2 SYDVKM. Trimming cost V 4 bases and J 5 bases, with 14 bases left between them. CDR3 sequence reads: CASSSYASGTGELFF. CDR3 bases: TGTGCCAGCAGTTCTTACGCCAGCGGTACCGGGGAGCTGTTTTTT.

The chain uses TRBV3-1 (or the pseudogene TRBV3-2) and TRBJ1-1; D gene uncertain. V lost 4 bases and J lost 5, with 11 bases in between. There are 13 residues in the CDR3. Germline V gene lookup returns CDR1 LGHDT and CDR2 YNNKEL (reference sequence). The CDR3 DNA reads as TGTGCCAGCAGCCCGATGGAAGGAACTGAAGCTTTCTTT. Translated, it gives CASSPMEGTEAFF.

This sequence joins TRBV30 and TRBJ1-1, with TRBD1 matching 9 bases. Germline V gene data show CDR1 as GTSNPN and CDR2 as SVGIG (reference sequence). This CDR3 has 17 residues. V dropped 0 bases and J dropped 3; count of bases not matched to a gene: 11. In nucleotides, the CDR3 is TGTGCCTGGAGTGTACTTACTCGGGGACAGGGTTACACTGAAGCTTTCTTT. It translates to CAWSVLTRGQGYTEAFF.

The chain is built from TRBV3-1 (or the pseudogene TRBV3-2) and TRBJ1-2; possibly TRBD1 for D (6 bases). The CDR3 contains 17 residues. CDR1 is LGHDT and CDR2 is YNNKEL in the germline V gene (reference sequence). V gave up 5 bases and J gave up 6 bases, with 25 bases separating them. The CDR3 coding sequence is TGTGCCAGCAGCGCAAGAAGTACCGAGGGACAACGAGATGGCTACACCTTC. Protein sequence: CASSARSTEGQRDGYTF.

The chain recombines TRBV6-5 with TRBJ1-2; D call uncertain. This CDR3 contains 12 residues. CDR1 MNHEY and CDR2 SVGAGI come from the germline V gene. V lost 2 bases, J lost 8 bases, and 9 bases lay in between. CDR3 loop: CASSYGRFGYTF. The CDR3 region has the DNA TGTGCCAGCAGTTACGGCAGGTTCGGCTACACCTTC.

This chain connects TRBV7-2 to TRBJ2-7; D gene ambiguous. Germline V gene data show CDR1 as SGHTA and CDR2 as FQGNSA. The V end lost 5 bases, the J end lost 4 bases, and 12 bases lay between the germline ends. The CDR3 runs to 13 residues. This CDR3 is CASSLNTRYEQYF. Here the CDR3 DNA reads TGTGCCAGCAGCCTAAACACCCGTTACGAGCAGTACTTC.

This chain joins TRBV27 and TRBJ2-2, with D perhaps matching TRBD1 (6 bases). The CDR3 runs 14 residues. The germline V and J ends were trimmed by 0 bases and 5 bases, with 7 bases remaining between them. In germline, CDR1 is MNHEY, CDR2 SMNVEV (reference sequence). For the CDR3, the DNA is TGTGCCAGCAGTTTATCGAGGGGGACCGGGGAGCTGTTTTTT. It encodes CASSLSRGTGELFF.

In regard to this clone: This specimen includes other DNA sequences encoding the same CDR3. This chain uses TRBV3-1 (or the pseudogene TRBV3-2) with TRBJ1-5; D is unresolved. CDR3 size: 14 residues. The V gene lost 1 base and the J gene lost 1 base, with 5 bases spanning the gap. Germline V lookup: CDR1 LGHDT, CDR2 YNNKEL (reference sequence). The CDR3 DNA follows: TGTGCCAGCAGCCAAGCAACCAGCAATCAGCCCCAGCATTTT. Encoded protein: CASSQATSNQPQHF.

This chain connects TRBV5-8 to TRBJ1-6; D remains unclear. Germline V CDR1 and CDR2: SGHTS, YDEGEE. There are 15 residues in the CDR3. V lost 1 base, J lost 3 bases, and 8 bases lay in between. The CDR3 DNA reads TGTGCCAGCAGCTTGCATCAGGTCTATAATTCACCCCTCCACTTT. This encodes CASSLHQVYNSPLHF.

The rearrangement links TRBV5-1 to TRBJ2-1, with TRBD1 matching over 7 bases. Germline V gives CDR1 SGHRS, CDR2 YFSETQ. The V and J ends lost 0 bases and 9 bases, in that order; junction bases with no gene match: 6. This CDR3 spans 14 amino acids. CDR3 coding DNA: TGCGCCAGCAGCTTGGGGCCAGGGGGAGCTGAGCAGTTCTTC. Its protein product is CASSLGPGGAEQFF.

The V call is TRBV19, the J call TRBJ1-2; TRBD1 matches 8 bases. The germline V gene has CDR1 LNHDA and CDR2 SQIVND (reference sequence). Germline trimming cut 3 bases from V and 7 bases from J; bases unmatched to any gene: 4. The length of the CDR3 is 13 residues. As DNA, the CDR3 is TGTGCCAGTAGTATGACAGGGGCAGGTGGCTACACCTTC. Translation: CASSMTGAGGYTF.

Points on this clone: One junction end does not reproduce the germline sequence, and a read error may be involved. The chain recombines TRBV10-2 with TRBJ1-1, with 7 positions matching TRBD1. CDR1 is WSHSY, CDR2 SAAADI, per germline. The CDR3 is 12 amino acids. The CDR3 coding sequence is TGCGCCAGCAGAACTTTACAGGACAGGCTGGATTTT. Translated: CASRTLQDRLDF.

In DNA form, the CDR3 reads TGTGCCTGGAGGCCACAGGGGGTCTCTGGCTACACCTTC. This sequence encodes CAWRPQGVSGYTF. J is TRBJ1-2 and V is TRBV30; TRBD1 aligns across 8 bases. This CDR3 is 13 amino acids long. V gave up 3 bases and J gave up 7 bases; unmatched junction bases: 7. From germline, CDR1 is GTSNPN and CDR2 SVGIG (reference sequence).

The chain employs TRBV19 and TRBJ1-6; 7 bases are a match to TRBD1. The CDR3 spans 13 residues. After removal of 7 bases from V and 7 bases from J, the junction contained 4 bases not matched to a gene. Germline CDR1 reads LNHDA; CDR2 reads SQIVND (reference sequence). The CDR3 loop reads CASNWDSNSPLHF. Written as DNA, the CDR3 is TGTGCCAGTAATTGGGACAGCAATTCACCCCTCCACTTT.

The gene calls are TRBV6-6 and TRBJ2-1, with D uncertain. Trimming cost V 2 bases and J 4 bases, with 6 bases left between them. Germline V gene lookup returns CDR1 MNHNY and CDR2 SVGAGI (reference sequence). CDR3 length: 13 residues. The CDR3 reads CASSYGQYNEQFF. The CDR3 DNA reads as TGTGCCAGCAGTTACGGCCAGTACAATGAGCAGTTCTTC.

The chain is built from TRBV11-2 and TRBJ1-1; a possible D gene is TRBD1 (5 bases). The V end was cut by 6 bases, the J end by 1 base, with 18 bases between. This CDR3 spans 16 amino acids. Germline V gives CDR1 SGHAT, CDR2 FQNNGV. The CDR3 here is CASRKQTAAGNTEAFF. CDR3 DNA: TGTGCCAGCAGGAAGCAGACAGCCGCCGGGAACACTGAAGCTTTCTTT.

V is TRBV6-1 and J is TRBJ2-3, with a weak D call TRBD2 (6 bases). With 3 bases removed from V and 2 bases from J, the gap between germline ends came to 21 bases. The CDR3 runs to 18 residues. The germline CDR1 and CDR2 sequences are MNHNS and SASEGT. This chain's CDR3 is CASSDPFPSGGVTDTQYF. CDR3 bases: TGTGCCAGCAGTGACCCATTCCCCTCCGGGGGAGTCACAGATACGCAGTATTTT.

The V gene is TRBV30, the J gene TRBJ1-5; D gene unclear. V was trimmed by 0 bases and J by 6 bases, leaving 9 bases between them. CDR1 is GTSNPN, CDR2 SVGIG, per germline (reference sequence). CDR3 length: 13 amino acids. This CDR3 reads CAWSVRDGQPQHF. The CDR3 DNA follows: TGTGCCTGGAGTGTACGAGACGGTCAGCCCCAGCATTTT.

The V call is TRBV7-9, the J call TRBJ1-3; 7 bases agree with TRBD1. Per the germline V gene, CDR1 is SEHNR and CDR2 is FQNEAQ (reference sequence). With V trimmed by 6 bases and J by 2 bases, 7 bases remained unmatched. The CDR3 consists of 15 residues. The CDR3 region is CASSRQGDAGNTIYF. The CDR3 DNA reads TGTGCCAGCAGTCGACAGGGCGATGCTGGAAACACCATATATTTT.

The chain links TRBV29-1 to TRBJ1-2; D is unclear. V lost 7 bases, J lost 8 bases, and 20 bases lay in between. The germline gives CDR1 SQVTM, CDR2 ANQGSEA. There are 13 residues in the CDR3. Written as DNA, the CDR3 is TGCAGCGCTGTGAGGGAAGGAGGGAGAGGCTACACCTTC. Translated: CSAVREGGRGYTF.

In its sample, this clone was seen once. The chain is built from TRBV5-1 and TRBJ1-3, with D possibly matching TRBD1 (5 bases). The CDR3 is 15 residues long. The V and J ends lost 4 bases and 3 bases respectively, with 14 bases between them. Germline V lookup: CDR1 SGHRS, CDR2 YFSETQ. This CDR3 reads CASSPDRLRGNTIYF. DNA of the CDR3: TGCGCCAGCAGCCCCGACAGACTCCGTGGAAACACCATATATTTT.

The chain has TRBV21-1 and TRBJ1-2. TRBV21-1 is recorded as a pseudogene. The CDR3 spans 15 residues. The CDR3 sequence: CASSKEGGDNYGYTF. DNA for the CDR3: TGTGCCAGCAGCAAGGAGGGGGGGGATAACTATGGCTACACCTTC.

The chain couples TRBV7-6 to TRBJ1-5; maybe TRBD1 (5 bases). The V and J ends lost 2 bases and 3 bases respectively, with 20 bases between them. The CDR3 spans 18 residues. The germline CDR1 and CDR2 sequences are SGHVS and FNYEAQ. The chain's CDR3 is CASSLSGGGGDNNQPQHF. CDR3 nucleotide sequence: TGTGCCAGCAGCTTATCGGGGGGTGGAGGGGATAACAATCAGCCCCAGCATTTT. The entire variable domain, with the rest obtained from reference TRBV7-6 and TRBJ1-5, is as follows: GAGVSQSPRYKVTKRGQDVALRCDPISGHVSLYWYRQALGQGPEFLTYFNYEAQQDKSGLPNDRFSAERPEGSISTLTIQRTEQRDSAMYRCASSLSGGGGDNNQPQHFGDGTRLSIL.

A few counts support this clone. V is TRBV7-2 and J is TRBJ1-5; D perhaps matches TRBD1 (5 bases). There are 15 residues in the CDR3. Trimming pared 1 base from V and 7 bases from J, leaving 14 bases between. Germline loops: CDR1 SGHTA, CDR2 FQGNSA. The CDR3 nucleotides are TGTGCCAGCAGCTTAGTGGGGCCCCAGAAACAGCCCCAGCATTTT. Amino acid sequence: CASSLVGPQKQPQHF. The full variable domain, in which reference TRBV7-2 and TRBJ1-5 provide the parts outside the CDR3, is GAGVSQSPSNKVTEKGKDVELRCDPISGHTALYWYRQSLGQGLEFLIYFQGNSAPDKSGLPSDRFSAERTGGSVSTLTIQRTQQEDSAVYLCASSLVGPQKQPQHFGDGTRLSIL.

The rearrangement uses TRBV6-5 and TRBJ2-7; no firm D call. The ends were cut back, 6 bases at V and 1 base at J, with 13 bases in the middle. The CDR3 sequence is 14 residues long. Per germline, CDR1 MNHEY and CDR2 SVGAGI. CDR3 nucleotide sequence: TGTGCCAGCAGCCTCCGGGTCTCTTCCTACGAGCAGTACTTC. It translates to CASSLRVSSYEQYF.

CDR3 nucleotides: TGTGCCTGGAGTGCCGGGGCGGCGGGGGGGCGGAACAATGAGCAGTTCTTC. Protein: CAWSAGAAGGRNNEQFF. The rearrangement uses TRBV30 and TRBJ2-1, with 9 nucleotides matching TRBD2. Germline values: CDR1 GTSNPN, CDR2 SVGIG (reference sequence). After removal of 1 base from V and 5 bases from J, the junction contained 12 bases not matched to a gene. The CDR3 loop spans 17 amino acids.